This entry lists 14 T cell receptor beta chains sequenced from one sample in a study of blood T cell repertoires in COVID-19. The method was immunoSEQ multiplex PCR; TCRdb's version includes in-frame clones alone and lacks a portion of them. In the table there are about 120,000 clones, about 90% of which are singletons. Material: peripheral blood. The receptors come from a woman aged 50 to 60 with active or convalescent COVID-19.

The V call is TRBV18, the J call TRBJ1-4; D is unclear. CDR3 length: 15 amino acids. V lost 3 bases, J lost 1 base, and 9 bases lay in between. Germline V gene data show CDR1 as KGHSH and CDR2 as LQKENI. The CDR3 bases are TGTGCCAGCTCACCTAGAGGCAGAACTAATGAAAAACTGTTTTTT. As protein: CASSPRGRTNEKLFF.

The chain links TRBV7-2 to TRBJ2-5, with TRBD2 matching 8 bases. With 2 bases clipped from V and 5 bases from J, the junction kept 4 bases outside the gene matches. The CDR3 covers 14 residues. Germline CDR1 is SGHTA and CDR2 is FQGNSA. CDR3 DNA: TGTGCCAGCAGCTTATATCGCGGGAGGGAGACCCAGTACTTC. Translated: CASSLYRGRETQYF.

The chain is built from TRBV6-2 or TRBV6-3 and TRBJ1-2; unclear D gene. V lost 2 bases and J 5 bases, leaving 12 bases between the germline ends. The CDR3 is 14 residues long. Germline V gene sequence: CDR1 MNHEY, CDR2 SVGEGT. The CDR3 region is CASSYEGWGYGYTF. The CDR3 bases are TGTGCCAGCAGTTACGAGGGCTGGGGATATGGCTACACCTTC.

The rearrangement joins TRBV28 to TRBJ2-3; TRBD1 matches at 7 bases. Trimming removed 1 base from V and 5 bases from J; junction bases left unmatched: 9. Germline V gene lookup returns CDR1 MDHEN and CDR2 SYDVKM. The CDR3 sequence is 16 residues long. The CDR3 sequence is CASSLSLLGGEDTQYF. Here the CDR3 DNA reads TGTGCCAGCAGTTTATCCCTCTTAGGGGGCGAAGATACGCAGTATTTT.

The chain joins TRBV18 to TRBJ1-4, with a weak D call TRBD1 (6 bases). Trimming cost V 3 bases and J 4 bases, with 9 bases left between them. CDR3 length: 14 residues. Germline assignment: CDR1 KGHSH and CDR2 LQKENI. As DNA, the CDR3 is TGTGCCAGCTCACCCAGACAGGATAATGAAAAACTGTTTTTT. Translated, it gives CASSPRQDNEKLFF.

This clone was picked up one time. V gene TRBV29-1 combines with J gene TRBJ2-7, with TRBD1 matching over 11 bases. V shed 4 bases and J 8 bases; nucleotides not matched to a gene: 4. Germline V lookup: CDR1 SQVTM, CDR2 ANQGSEA. The CDR3 covers 12 residues. The CDR3 is CSVGGQGAKQYF. DNA of the CDR3: TGCAGCGTTGGTGGACAGGGGGCGAAGCAGTACTTC.

The CDR3 DNA sequence: TGTGCCAGCTCACAAGGACAGGGGGCTTTGAACACTGAAGCTTTCTTT. Its translation: CASSQGQGALNTEAFF. V and J are TRBV18 and TRBJ1-1, with TRBD1 matching 11 bases. Germline trimming cut 4 bases from V and 0 bases from J; bases unmatched to any gene: 4. The CDR3 consists of 16 residues. Germline V lookup: CDR1 KGHSH, CDR2 LQKENI.

The V call is TRBV15, the J call TRBJ1-4, with D hard to call. Germline CDR1 reads LNHNV; CDR2 reads YYDKDF (reference sequence). The ends were cut back, 3 bases at V and 8 bases at J, with 7 bases in the middle. The CDR3 covers 12 residues. The CDR3 bases are TGTGCCACCAGCAGGAGGGCCGAAAAACTGTTTTTT. Translating gives CATSRRAEKLFF.

V usage is TRBV28 and J usage is TRBJ1-6; 8 bases agree with TRBD1. Germline V CDR1 and CDR2: MDHEN, SYDVKM. CDR3 length equals 15 residues. The ends lost 3 bases at V and 7 bases at J; junction bases unmatched: 5. The CDR3 DNA follows: TGTGCCAGCAGTTTTCCCCGGACAGGGAATTCACCCCTCCACTTT. This sequence encodes CASSFPRTGNSPLHF.

The chain is built from TRBV18 and TRBJ2-3, with D possibly TRBD1 on 6 matching bases. The CDR3 has 14 amino acids. Germline loops: CDR1 KGHSH, CDR2 LQKENI. Deletions cut 8 bases from V and 6 bases from J, with 18 bases between. Here the CDR3 DNA reads TGTGCCAGCACCCGGGACATGCAACTGGATACGCAGTATTTT. It codes for CASTRDMQLDTQYF.

This clone was seen just once. The chain links TRBV5-6 to TRBJ2-4; D uncertain. CDR1 and CDR2 from the germline V gene are SGHDT and YYEEEE. The CDR3 is made up of 14 amino acids. The V end was cut by 0 bases, the J end by 4 bases, with 8 bases between. The chain's CDR3 is CASSLVAGKNIQYF. CDR3 sequence (DNA): TGTGCCAGCAGCTTGGTCGCCGGTAAAAACATTCAGTACTTC.

This chain connects TRBV19 to TRBJ2-7; 7 bases are a match to TRBD2. Germline CDR1 LNHDA, CDR2 SQIVND (reference sequence). The CDR3 runs to 14 residues. J gave up 4 bases and V 3 bases, and 6 bases lay outside the gene matches. The CDR3 DNA follows: TGTGCCAGTAGTATGGGGCGGGAGAAGTACGAGCAGTACTTC. Translating it yields CASSMGREKYEQYF. Complete variable domain (other parts from reference TRBV19 and TRBJ2-7): DGGITQSPKYLFRKEGQNVTLSCEQNLNHDAMYWYRQDPGQGLRLIYYSQIVNDFQKGDIAEGYSVSREKKESFPLTVTSAQKNPTAFYLCASSMGREKYEQYFGPGTRLTVT.

This chain links TRBV6-5 with TRBJ1-6; 9 nucleotides align to TRBD1. Losses at the gene ends were 3 bases for V and 7 bases for J; bases not matched to a gene: 7. The germline CDR1 and CDR2 sequences are MNHEY and SVGAGI. The CDR3 has 16 amino acids. The CDR3 DNA follows: TGTGCCAGCAGTTATATGACCGGGACAGGGAATTCACCCCTCCACTTT. This translates into CASSYMTGTGNSPLHF.

On this clone itself: In the same sample, other DNA sequences code for this CDR3. V and J are TRBV28 and TRBJ1-6, with TRBD1 matching over 8 bases. V was clipped by 2 bases and J by 10 bases; unmatched bases: 4. Germline values: CDR1 MDHEN, CDR2 SYDVKM. The CDR3 consists of 14 residues. For the CDR3, the DNA is TGTGCCAGCAGTTTAGGACAGGGTAACTCACCCCTCCACTTT. Protein: CASSLGQGNSPLHF.